The 5 T cell receptor beta chains below come from one sample, sequenced in a study of human T cells and chemical hapten exposure. Time point indicated: patch test 1, 2 weeks after DPC sensitization. The treatment was: therapeutic diphenylcyclopropenone sensitization with weekly scalp DPC. TCRdb reanalysed the RACE reads using MiXCR and keeps one entry per CDR3 protein. The sample lists about 70,000 distinct CDR3 sequences; 7.5% to 10% were seen once. The specimen comprised whole blood, sampled in connection with sensitization to the hapten diphenylcyclopropenone (DPC). The receptors come from a woman in her thirties or forties with alopecia areata. Some clones in this sample may be carry-over from other donors' samples.

This clonotype was observed many times. This chain links TRBV12-3 or TRBV12-4 with TRBJ1-1; D not certain. The CDR3 contains 16 residues. Trimming removed 0 bases at V and 3 bases at J, with 14 bases between. CDR3 DNA sequence: TGTGCCAGCAGTTTAGCCGGGAGGGTGCTAGACACTGAAGCTTTCTTT. This encodes CASSLAGRVLDTEAFF.

This clonotype came up many times. The chain couples TRBV14 to TRBJ1-2; no definite D call. The CDR3 is made up of 13 amino acids. V was trimmed by 2 bases and J by 4 bases, leaving 8 bases between them. CDR1 and CDR2 (germline): SGHDN, FVKESK. Here the CDR3 DNA reads TGTGCCAGCAGCCAACTTCGAGGCTATGGCTACACCTTC. Residues: CASSQLRGYGYTF.

This clonotype was observed at least ten times. The chain is built from TRBV20-1 and TRBJ1-5; no definite D call. CDR3 length: 12 residues. The germline gives CDR1 DFQATT, CDR2 SNEGSKA (reference sequence). V shed 3 bases and J shed 4 bases, with 7 bases lying between them. The CDR3 DNA sequence: TGCAGTGCTAGTAAGAGTAATCAGCCCCAGCATTTT. This encodes CSASKSNQPQHF.

This clonotype occurred many times. The chain recombines TRBV10-3 with TRBJ2-4; D tentatively reads TRBD1 or TRBD2 (5 bases each). From germline, CDR1 is ENHRY and CDR2 SYGVKD. This CDR3 is built from 16 residues. V lost 5 bases, J lost 1 base, and 15 bases lay in between. CDR3 DNA: TGTGCCATCAGTAGGGGACCCTCAGGGGCCAAAAACATTCAGTACTTC. Translation gives CAISRGPSGAKNIQYF.

This clonotype was counted many times. The chain is built from TRBV5-5 and TRBJ2-7; weak D call: TRBD2 (6 bases). The CDR3 covers 14 residues. Per germline, CDR1 SGHKS and CDR2 YYEKEE (reference sequence). Trimming left V 4 bases short and J 1 base short, with 12 bases between. CDR3 residues: CASSNMGGSYEQYF. The DNA for the CDR3 is TGTGCCAGCAGCAACATGGGGGGTTCCTACGAGCAGTACTTC.